The clone carrying this T cell receptor (beta chain) was picked up a small number of times. Per the original data handling: By means of reference gene primer amplification, nucleated cell counts were estimated. Repertoires were generated with immunoSEQ multiplex PCR, while TCRdb's copy carries only in-frame clones and drops some. V, J and clone size are those of that table, while D and trimming were read from the DNA. The profile shows about 480,000 clones, approximately 88% of them singletons. The germline V gene encodes CDR1 SEHNR and CDR2 FQNEAQ (reference sequence). The CDR3 is 11 amino acids. V lost 6 bases to trimming and J lost 5 bases, with 7 bases between them. This entry is derived from a study of blood T cell repertoires in COVID-19. Across the whole study: Acute-phase and convalescent COVID-19 samples originated in the United States, Italy and Spain. Sources were T cells, B-cell-depleted T cells, or PBMCs; the material itself was cDNA or gDNA.

The source is a woman between 50 and 59 years old with COVID-19, enrolled during active disease. Source material: peripheral blood. This chain connects TRBV7-9 to TRBJ1-2; D is unresolved. CDR3 bases: TGTGCCAGCAGTTTTGAGTATGGCTACACCTTC. This translates into CASSFEYGYTF.